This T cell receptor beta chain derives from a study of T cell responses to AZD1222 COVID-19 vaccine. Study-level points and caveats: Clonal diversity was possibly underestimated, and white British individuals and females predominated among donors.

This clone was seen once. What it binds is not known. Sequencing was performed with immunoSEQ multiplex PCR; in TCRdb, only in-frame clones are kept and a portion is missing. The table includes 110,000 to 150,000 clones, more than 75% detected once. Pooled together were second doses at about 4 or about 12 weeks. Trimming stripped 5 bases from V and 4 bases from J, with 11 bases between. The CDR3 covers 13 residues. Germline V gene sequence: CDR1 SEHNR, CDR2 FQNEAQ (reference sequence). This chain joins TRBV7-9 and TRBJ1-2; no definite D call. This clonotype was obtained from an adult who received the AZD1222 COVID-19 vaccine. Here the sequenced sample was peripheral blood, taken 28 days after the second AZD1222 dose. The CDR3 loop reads CASSPSRFYGYTF. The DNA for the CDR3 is TGTGCCAGCAGCCCCTCTCGATTCTATGGCTACACCTTC.